This T cell receptor beta chain was observed in a study of T cell clonality in common variable immunodeficiency. Broader study findings: Authors noted CVID clonality's cause needs subpopulation repertoire sequencing. Reportedly, TCR beta sequences from common variable immunodeficiency showed fewer deletions and N-nucleotide insertions.

This clone has ten or more counts. The antigen remains undetermined. The CDR3 goes on 3 residues after the read ends, and that part is filled in from the germline J gene. The V gene's germline CDR1 is LGHNA and CDR2 YNFKEQ. This CDR3 spans 12 amino acids. The method was immunoSEQ multiplex PCR; TCRdb's version includes in-frame clones alone and lacks a portion of them. This sample includes roughly 48,000 clones with no singletons; its ten biggest clones take up about 3.4%. The sequence was obtained from a person aged 18-70 years in good health. The chain employs TRBV4-2 and TRBJ1-1; D may be TRBD1 (6 bases). Sample: peripheral blood mononuclear cells. The CDR3: CASSQNRVGAFF. The sequenced part of the CDR3 DNA is TGTGCCAGCAGCCAGAACAGGGTGGGG.